This entry is about one TCR beta chain. Its target is unknown. Profiling relied on immunoSEQ multiplex PCR, and the TCRdb table lists in-frame clones only, not all of them. The table records some 70,000 clones, approximately 80% of them present only once. The sample comes from a study of vaccination effects on CD4 cells after COVID-19. The V end lost 6 bases, the J end lost 2 bases, and 8 bases lay between the germline ends. The CDR3 is 13 amino acids. CDR1 MNHEY and CDR2 SVGAGI come from the germline V gene. Whole-study results and caveats: Clones from infection and from vaccination both contracted markedly late after vaccination.

The culture ran for less than 12 days, and then CD4+ T cells were isolated. Two-dose vaccination with either BNT162b2 or mRNA-1273 was given to the participants. The sequence derives from a human donor who received a COVID-19 vaccine. The J gene is TRBJ1-5, the V gene TRBV6-5; D gene uncertain. The source material was CD4+ T cells from PBMCs cultured without peptide, sampled after COVID-19 vaccination. Here the CDR3 reads CASRKSGNQPQHF. The CDR3 region has the DNA TGTGCCAGCAGAAAAAGTGGCAATCAGCCCCAGCATTTT.